This T cell receptor (beta chain) is from a study of CD8+ T cells in alopecia areata. Overall study: Twice a day, 5 to 10 mg of oral tofacitinib was administered to treated patients. Treated patients' severity was scored by percentage of affected scalp area.

The treatment denotes: oral pan-JAK inhibitor, 5-10 mg twice daily. The authors extracted RNA and reverse transcribed it into cDNA as the sequencing template. Sequenced by immunoSEQ multiplex PCR; TCRdb stores in-frame clones only, minus some. This sample has 150,000 to 200,000 clones, with roughly 60% found just once. Germline V gives CDR1 SQVTM, CDR2 ANQGSEA. V gave up 5 bases and J gave up 4 bases, with 11 bases separating them. CDR3 size: 13 residues. Notes on the study in general: It was less clear whether patients shared TCRs than it was in mice, possibly because of HLA.

With respect to this clone: Its antigen is still unknown.

This sample comprised CD4+ T cells sorted from blood, obtained at week 24, from a patient treated with tofacitinib. The chain couples TRBV29-1 to TRBJ2-2; tentatively, D is TRBD2 (5 bases). The TCR comes from a human donor with alopecia areata. Here the CDR3 DNA reads TGCAGCGTTAATCAACTAGGCACCGGGGAGCTGTTTTTT. The encoded protein is CSVNQLGTGELFF.